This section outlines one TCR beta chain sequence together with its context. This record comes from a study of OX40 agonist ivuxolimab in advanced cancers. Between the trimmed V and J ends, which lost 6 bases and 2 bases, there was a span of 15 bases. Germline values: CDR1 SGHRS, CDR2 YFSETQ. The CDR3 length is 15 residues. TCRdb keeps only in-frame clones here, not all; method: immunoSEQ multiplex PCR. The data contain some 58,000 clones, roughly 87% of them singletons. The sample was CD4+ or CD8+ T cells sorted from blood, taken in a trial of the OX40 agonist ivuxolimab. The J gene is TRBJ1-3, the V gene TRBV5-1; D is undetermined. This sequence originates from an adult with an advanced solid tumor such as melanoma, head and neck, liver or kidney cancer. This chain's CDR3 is CASTDGPYPGNTIYF. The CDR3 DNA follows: TGCGCCAGCACCGACGGTCCTTACCCTGGAAACACCATATATTTT. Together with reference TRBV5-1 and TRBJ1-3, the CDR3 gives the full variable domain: KAGVTQTPRYLIKTRGQQVTLSCSPISGHRSVSWYQQTPGQGLQFLFEYFSETQRNKGNFPGRFSGRQFSNSRSEMNVSTLELGDSALYLCASTDGPYPGNTIYFGEGSWLTVV.